One and the same sample provided the 14 T cell receptor beta chains below, sequenced in a study of regulatory T cells (dated by TCRdb to 2016 to 2018). Findings and caveats that apply to the study as a whole: Hydrophobic residues at CDR3 positions 6 and 7 were enriched in conventional CD4+ T cells from CD3G-deficient patients, suggesting more self-reactive specificities.

The library was obtained by the immunoSEQ multiplex PCR assay. The multiplex PCR relied on 52 forward TRBV primers and 13 reverse TRBJ primers, and amplification bias was corrected through assay-based and computational methods. Not all clones reach the TCRdb copy of this immuneACCESS table, which keeps in-frame sequences only. Checked studies attribute under half of the gap to unresolved V genes and leave the rest unexplained. The sample data list about 21,000 clones, and more than 70% of these were observed just once. The ten largest clones represent roughly 1.3% of the sample. Antigens of these TCRs are unknown. What was sequenced was conventional CD4+ T cells sorted from blood. The receptor source for this set is a child aged 5 to 17 with CD3G deficiency.

The rearrangement joins TRBV7-9 to TRBJ1-1; D is undetermined. There are 13 residues in the CDR3. The V gene lost 5 bases and the J gene lost 1 base, with 8 bases spanning the gap. Looked up from germline, CDR1 is SEHNR and CDR2 is FQNEAQ (reference sequence). The chain's CDR3 is CASSLRQNTEAFF. CDR3 nucleotides: TGTGCCAGCAGCCTAAGACAGAACACTGAAGCTTTCTTT.

V is TRBV6-1 and J is TRBJ1-5; D unclear. The CDR3 extends over 20 amino acids. From germline, CDR1 is MNHNS and CDR2 SASEGT. V lost 3 bases and J lost 2, with 26 bases in between. As DNA, the CDR3 is TGTGCCAGCAGTGATCCTTCGAGGAGGGCGCAGTATGGAGGCAATCAGCCCCAGCATTTT. It encodes CASSDPSRRAQYGGNQPQHF.

The chain carries TRBV5-1 and TRBJ2-1; no clear D. This CDR3 has 14 residues. V shed 4 bases and J shed 0 bases, with 8 bases lying between them. Germline V gives CDR1 SGHRS, CDR2 YFSETQ. The CDR3 region has the DNA TGCGCCAGCAGCGCCCTGAGCTCCTACAATGAGCAGTTCTTC. As protein: CASSALSSYNEQFF.

This clone is categorized as medium-sized. This chain joins TRBV4-1 and TRBJ1-2; 10 bases agree with TRBD1. The CDR3 has 14 residues. V was clipped by 4 bases and J by 8 bases; unmatched bases: 7. Germline-derived CDR1 and CDR2 are MGHRA and YSYEKL. The chain's CDR3 is CASSRTGTGDGYTF. In nucleotides, the CDR3 is TGCGCCAGCAGCCGCACCGGGACAGGGGACGGCTACACCTTC.

The genes are TRBV7-9 and TRBJ2-1; D is undetermined. V lost 2 bases and J lost 6, with 14 bases in between. There are 15 residues in the CDR3. Germline-derived CDR1 and CDR2 are SEHNR and FQNEAQ (reference sequence). CDR3 nucleotide sequence: TGTGCCAGCAGCTTATCCTGGGATCAAGGCAATGAGCAGTTCTTC. Translating it yields CASSLSWDQGNEQFF.

CDR3: CASSFSPGGNTEAFF. CDR3 nucleotide sequence: TGTGCCAGCAGTTTTAGTCCGGGTGGTAACACTGAAGCTTTCTTT. The chain joins TRBV6-1 to TRBJ1-1; D call uncertain. The germline CDR1 and CDR2 sequences are MNHNS and SASEGT. V was trimmed by 5 bases and J by 2 bases, leaving 15 bases between them. The CDR3 is 15 residues long.

The rearrangement links TRBV6-5 to TRBJ1-5; tentative D call: TRBD1 (5 bases). The germline CDR1 and CDR2 sequences are MNHEY and SVGAGI. This CDR3 is built from 12 residues. CDR3 amino acids: CVGVQGNQPQHF. In DNA form, the CDR3 reads TGTGTGGGGGTGCAGGGCAATCAGCCCCAGCATTTT.

This sequence joins TRBV7-8 and TRBJ1-5; 7 nucleotides align to TRBD1. Germline V gene data show CDR1 as SGHVS and CDR2 as FQNEAQ. The CDR3 is made up of 14 amino acids. The junction had 6 bases not matched to a gene; V was cut back by 5 bases and J by 5 bases. In nucleotides, the CDR3 is TGTGCCAGCAGCCCTGACAGGGTCGATCAGCCCCAGCATTTT. Its protein product is CASSPDRVDQPQHF. Full variable domain (missing parts from reference TRBV7-8 and TRBJ1-5): GAGVSQSPRYKVAKRGQDVALRCDPISGHVSLFWYQQALGQGPEFLTYFQNEAQLDKSGLPSDRFFAERPEGSVSTLKIQRTQQEDSAVYLCASSPDRVDQPQHFGDGTRLSIL.

The rearrangement joins TRBV28 to TRBJ2-2; D not resolved. This CDR3 has 13 amino acids. Germline CDR1 MDHEN, CDR2 SYDVKM. The V gene lost 3 bases and the J gene lost 6 bases, with 8 bases spanning the gap. The CDR3 coding sequence is TGTGCCAGCAGTTTCCTCCGGGCCGGGGAGCTGTTTTTT. This codes for CASSFLRAGELFF.

This clone was recorded once. The chain is built from TRBV20-1 and TRBJ1-1; 8 positions agree with TRBD1. Losses at the gene ends were 6 bases for V and 11 bases for J; bases not matched to a gene: 8. The CDR3 covers 11 residues. CDR1 is DFQATT and CDR2 is SNEGSKA in the germline V gene (reference sequence). CDR3 in amino acids: CSAPQGGRAFF. As DNA, the CDR3 is TGCAGTGCCCCACAGGGGGGTAGGGCTTTCTTT.

The genes are TRBV11-2 and TRBJ2-7; 8 bases fit TRBD2. The CDR3 is 16 amino acids. Germline lookup yields CDR1 SGHAT and CDR2 FQNNGV. With 1 base clipped from V and 3 bases from J, the junction kept 8 bases outside the gene matches. CDR3 DNA sequence: TGTGCCAGCAGCTTAGCGGGAGGGGCTCGGGGCTACGAGCAGTACTTC. Translated, it gives CASSLAGGARGYEQYF.

The chain recombines TRBV28 with TRBJ2-1; no definite D call. The V end lost 0 bases, the J end lost 1 base, and 10 bases lay between the germline ends. The CDR3 sequence is 16 residues long. The germline gives CDR1 MDHEN, CDR2 SYDVKM. The CDR3 protein is CASSLWASVSYNEQFF. CDR3 DNA sequence: TGTGCCAGCAGTTTATGGGCCTCCGTGTCCTACAATGAGCAGTTCTTC. The full variable domain, completed using reference TRBV28 and TRBJ2-1, is DVKVTQSSRYLVKRTGEKVFLECVQDMDHENMFWYRQDPGLGLRLIYFSYDVKMKEKGDIPEGYSVSREKKERFSLILESASTNQTSMYLCASSLWASVSYNEQFFGPGTRLTVL.

The chain links TRBV20-1 to TRBJ2-7; the D is unclear. Between the trimmed V and J ends, which lost 7 bases and 8 bases, there was a span of 15 bases. The germline V gene encodes CDR1 DFQATT and CDR2 SNEGSKA (reference sequence). The CDR3 extends over 11 amino acids. The chain's CDR3 is CSVSDHTKQYF. The CDR3 region has the DNA TGCAGTGTCTCGGACCATACCAAGCAGTACTTC.

This sequence joins TRBV5-1 and TRBJ2-3, with 8 bases that match TRBD1. Germline CDR1 and CDR2: SGHRS and YFSETQ. Trimming took 7 bases from V and 2 from J; bases not matched to a gene: 9. The CDR3 covers 15 residues. CDR3 residues: CASSTLDRVTDTQYF. The CDR3 nucleotides are TGCGCCAGCTCGACTTTGGACAGGGTCACAGATACGCAGTATTTT.